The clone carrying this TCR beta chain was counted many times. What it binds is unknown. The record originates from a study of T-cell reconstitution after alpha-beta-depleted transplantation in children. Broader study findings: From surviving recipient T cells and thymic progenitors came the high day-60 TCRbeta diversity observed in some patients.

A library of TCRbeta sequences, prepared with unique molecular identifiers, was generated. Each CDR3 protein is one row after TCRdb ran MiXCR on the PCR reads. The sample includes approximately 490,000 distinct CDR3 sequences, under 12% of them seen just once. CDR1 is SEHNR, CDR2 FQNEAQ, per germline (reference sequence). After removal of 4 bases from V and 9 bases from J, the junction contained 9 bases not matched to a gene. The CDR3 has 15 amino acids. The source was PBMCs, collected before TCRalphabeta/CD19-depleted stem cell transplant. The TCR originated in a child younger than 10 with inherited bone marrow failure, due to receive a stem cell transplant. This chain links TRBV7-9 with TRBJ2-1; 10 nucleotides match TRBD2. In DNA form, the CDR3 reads TGTGCCAGCAGCTCGTCGGGTAGCGGGAGGCTTGAGCAGTTCTTC. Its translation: CASSSSGSGRLEQFF.